These T cell receptor beta chains were read from a single sample in a study of Ad26.COV2.S vaccination and SARS-CoV-2 variants. The table came from immunoSEQ multiplex PCR; TCRdb's copy has only in-frame clones and leaves some out. This table holds around 450,000 clones, nearly 90% found once. Sequencing was performed on peripheral blood, taken in a trial of Ad26.COV2.S vaccine versus placebo. The receptor set was obtained from a person between 18 and 65 years old who received the Ad26.COV2.S COVID-19 vaccine or a placebo. Both conserved end residues are trimmed from each CDR3. A D gene is named only where the DNA matches it firmly.

v_gene,d_gene,len,j_gene,CDR3aa
TRBV28,.,17,TRBJ1-5,ASSSFWGIDGNSNQPQH
TRBV27,.,15,TRBJ1-1,ASSPALYRVRDTEAF
TRBV4-3,TRBD1,14,TRBJ2-7,ASSLSGGQGSYEQY
TRBV7-3,TRBD2,14,TRBJ2-1,ASSLTGLAGGREQF
TRBV3-1/TRBV3-2,TRBD2,15,TRBJ2-3,ASSQDIREGGTDTQY
TRBV15,.,13,TRBJ1-3,ATSRVASSGNTIY
TRBV19,.,11,TRBJ1-2,ASWDPLRQGYT
TRBV28,.,10,TRBJ1-5,ASRAGNQPQH
TRBV5-1,TRBD2,13,TRBJ2-1,ASSLSGGHYNEQF
TRBV3-1/TRBV3-2,TRBD2,13,TRBJ2-1,ASSQESAGVSEQF